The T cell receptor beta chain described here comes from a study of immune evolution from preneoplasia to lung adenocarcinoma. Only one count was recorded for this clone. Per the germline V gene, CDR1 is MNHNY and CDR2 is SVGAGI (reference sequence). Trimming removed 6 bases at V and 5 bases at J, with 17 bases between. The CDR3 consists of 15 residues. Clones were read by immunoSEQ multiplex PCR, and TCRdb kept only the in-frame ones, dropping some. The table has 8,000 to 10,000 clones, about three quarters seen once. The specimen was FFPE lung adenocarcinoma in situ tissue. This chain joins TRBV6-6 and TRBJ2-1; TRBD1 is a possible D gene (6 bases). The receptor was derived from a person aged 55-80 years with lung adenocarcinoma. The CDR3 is CASSYGQLTNNEQFF. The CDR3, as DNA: TGTGCCAGCAGCTACGGACAGCTAACGAACAATGAGCAGTTCTTC.